The 9 T cell receptor beta chains below all came from one sample that was sequenced in a study of blood T cell repertoires in COVID-19. Clones were read by immunoSEQ multiplex PCR, and TCRdb kept only the in-frame ones, dropping some. Among 100,000 to 150,000 clones, 70% to 75% were seen once, and the ten largest hold about 6%. The sequencing sample was made of peripheral blood. The receptors were gathered from a man older than 75 with COVID-19, enrolled during active disease.

In this sample, this clone turned up a few times. This chain joins TRBV27 and TRBJ2-1; D remains unclear. V lost 4 bases to trimming and J lost 9 bases, with 16 bases between them. This CDR3 has 14 residues. Looked up from germline, CDR1 is MNHEY and CDR2 is SMNVEV (reference sequence). The CDR3 sequence: CASSSLAAKIEQFF. The CDR3 DNA is TGTGCCAGCAGTTCTCTTGCGGCCAAAATTGAGCAGTTCTTC.

This clone was seen a handful of times. V and J are TRBV30 and TRBJ2-5; D is perhaps TRBD1 (5 bases). The V end lost 3 bases, the J end lost 4 bases, and 18 bases lay between the germline ends. This CDR3 region has 15 residues. In germline, CDR1 is GTSNPN, CDR2 SVGIG (reference sequence). The CDR3 sequence is CAWSTKRSQGETQYF. The DNA of the CDR3 is TGTGCCTGGAGCACCAAAAGGAGCCAGGGAGAGACCCAGTACTTC.

This sequence joins TRBV19 and TRBJ1-4; possibly TRBD1 for D (6 bases). Trimming removed 5 bases at V and 11 bases at J, with 12 bases between. This CDR3 has 12 residues. CDR1 is LNHDA, CDR2 SQIVND, per germline (reference sequence). The DNA of the CDR3 is TGTGCCAGTAGTGTACAGGGTGGGAAACTGTTTTTT. Translating it yields CASSVQGGKLFF. Based on the CDR3 plus reference TRBV19 and TRBJ1-4, the full variable domain is DGGITQSPKYLFRKEGQNVTLSCEQNLNHDAMYWYRQDPGQGLRLIYYSQIVNDFQKGDIAEGYSVSREKKESFPLTVTSAQKNPTAFYLCASSVQGGKLFFGSGTQLSVL.

This clone was detected once. This sequence joins TRBV11-2 and TRBJ1-1; weak D call: TRBD1 (5 bases). Germline V gene lookup returns CDR1 SGHAT and CDR2 FQNNGV. This CDR3 has 12 residues. The V end was cut by 1 base, the J end by 11 bases, with 11 bases between. The CDR3 DNA reads as TGTGCCAGCAGCTTAGCGTCAGGGAAGGCTTTCTTT. Translating it yields CASSLASGKAFF.

The sample holds one count of this clone. The rearrangement uses TRBV9 and TRBJ2-2, with D possibly TRBD2 on 7 matching bases. The CDR3 is 18 amino acids. Germline loops: CDR1 SGDLS, CDR2 YYNGEE. V was pared by 0 bases and J by 0 bases, with 15 bases between. The CDR3 region is CASSVAGGGATNTGELFF. CDR3 nucleotide sequence: TGTGCCAGCAGCGTAGCTGGTGGGGGGGCCACGAACACCGGGGAGCTGTTTTTT. The variable domain in full, completed from reference TRBV9 and TRBJ2-2, reads DSGVTQTPKHLITATGQRVTLRCSPRSGDLSVYWYQQSLDQGLQFLIQYYNGEERAKGNILERFSAQQFPDLHSELNLSSLELGDSALYFCASSVAGGGATNTGELFFGEGSRLTVL.

In its sample, this clone was seen many times. The CDR3 region has the DNA TGCGCCAGCAGCCGGGGATTTGTAGAGAGGGGGAATGGGGGTGACAATGAGCAGTTCTTC. The encoded protein is CASSRGFVERGNGGDNEQFF. The J gene is TRBJ2-1, the V gene TRBV4-3; TRBD1 is a possible D gene (6 bases). The CDR3 extends over 20 amino acids. Per the germline V gene, CDR1 is LGHNA and CDR2 is YSLEER. Deletions cut 4 bases from V and 5 bases from J, with 30 bases between.

This rearrangement joins TRBV7-2 to TRBJ2-7, with 7 nucleotides matching TRBD1. The V and J ends lost 0 bases and 1 base, in that order; junction bases with no gene match: 6. Germline V gives CDR1 SGHTA, CDR2 FQGNSA. This CDR3 contains 16 residues. CDR3 sequence (DNA): TGTGCCAGCAGCTTAGCGTACCGGGACAGTTCCTACGAGCAGTACTTC. This translates into CASSLAYRDSSYEQYF.

This chain uses TRBV25-1 with TRBJ1-5; 7 positions agree with TRBD1. Trimming cost V 3 bases and J 0 bases; bases outside gene matches: 5. Germline loops: CDR1 MGHDK, CDR2 SYGVNS. The CDR3 length is 16 residues. The CDR3 DNA follows: TGTGCCAGCAGTGACCCCCACAGGGGTAGCAATCAGCCCCAGCATTTT. Translation: CASSDPHRGSNQPQHF.

The J gene is TRBJ2-1, the V gene TRBV29-1, with 8 positions matching TRBD2. The CDR3 length is 14 residues. Per the germline V gene, CDR1 is SQVTM and CDR2 is ANQGSEA. V was pared by 4 bases and J by 9 bases, with 11 bases of the junction left unmatched. Written as DNA, the CDR3 is TGCAGCGTTGGTTCCGGGAGGGCCTCAGGTGAGCAGTTCTTC. Protein: CSVGSGRASGEQFF.